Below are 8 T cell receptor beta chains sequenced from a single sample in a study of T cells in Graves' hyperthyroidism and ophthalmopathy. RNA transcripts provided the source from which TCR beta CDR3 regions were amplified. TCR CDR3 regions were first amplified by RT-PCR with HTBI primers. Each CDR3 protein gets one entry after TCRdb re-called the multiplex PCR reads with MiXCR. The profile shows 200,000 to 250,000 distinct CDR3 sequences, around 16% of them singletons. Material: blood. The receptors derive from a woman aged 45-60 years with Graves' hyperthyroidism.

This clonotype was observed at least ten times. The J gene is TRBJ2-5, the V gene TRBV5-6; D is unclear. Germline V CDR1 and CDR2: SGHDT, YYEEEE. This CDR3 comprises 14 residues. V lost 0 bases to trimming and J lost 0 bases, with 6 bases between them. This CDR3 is CASSLGGNQETQYF. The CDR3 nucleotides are TGTGCCAGCAGCTTGGGCGGTAACCAAGAGACCCAGTACTTC. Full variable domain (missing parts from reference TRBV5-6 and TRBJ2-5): DAGVTQSPTHLIKTRGQQVTLRCSPKSGHDTVSWYQQALGQGPQFIFQYYEEEERQRGNFPDRFSGHQFPNYSSELNVNALLLGDSALYLCASSLGGNQETQYFGPGTRLLVL.

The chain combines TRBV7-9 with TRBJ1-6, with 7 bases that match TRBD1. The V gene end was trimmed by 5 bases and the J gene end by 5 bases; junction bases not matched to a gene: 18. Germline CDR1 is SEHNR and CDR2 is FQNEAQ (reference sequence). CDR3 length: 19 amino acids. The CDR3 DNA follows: TGTGCCAGCAGCATCTTTTCCTTAAGTACGGGACAGAATAATTCACCCCTCCACTTT. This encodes CASSIFSLSTGQNNSPLHF. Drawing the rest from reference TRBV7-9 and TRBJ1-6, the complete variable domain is DTGVSQNPRHKITKRGQNVTFRCDPISEHNRLYWYRQTLGQGPEFLTYFQNEAQLEKSRLLSDRFSAERPKGSFSTLEIQRTEQGDSAMYLCASSIFSLSTGQNNSPLHFGNGTRLTVT.

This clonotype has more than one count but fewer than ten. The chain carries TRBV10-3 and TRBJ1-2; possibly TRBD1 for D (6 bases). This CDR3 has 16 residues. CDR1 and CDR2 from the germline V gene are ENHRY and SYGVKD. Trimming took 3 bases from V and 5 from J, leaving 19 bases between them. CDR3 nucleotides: TGTGCCATCAGTGATCTGAAGGGCGCCGGACAGTATGGCTACACCTTC. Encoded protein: CAISDLKGAGQYGYTF.

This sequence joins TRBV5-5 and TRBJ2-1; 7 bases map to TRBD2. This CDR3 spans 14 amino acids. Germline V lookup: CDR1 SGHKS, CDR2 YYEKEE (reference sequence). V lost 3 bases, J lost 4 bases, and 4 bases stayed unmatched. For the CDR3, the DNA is TGTGCCAGCAGCTCCTTCGGGGGGTACAATGAGCAGTTCTTC. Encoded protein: CASSSFGGYNEQFF.

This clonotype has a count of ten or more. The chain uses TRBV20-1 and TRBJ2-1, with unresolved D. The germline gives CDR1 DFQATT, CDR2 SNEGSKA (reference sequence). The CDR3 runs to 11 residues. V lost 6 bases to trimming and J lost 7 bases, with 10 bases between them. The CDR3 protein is CSAAPVNEQFF. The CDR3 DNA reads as TGCAGTGCGGCCCCGGTGAATGAGCAGTTCTTC.

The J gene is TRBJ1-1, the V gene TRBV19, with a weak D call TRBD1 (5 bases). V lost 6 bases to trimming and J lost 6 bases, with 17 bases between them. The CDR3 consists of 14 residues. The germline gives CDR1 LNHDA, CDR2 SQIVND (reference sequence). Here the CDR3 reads CASRSGTPRAEAFF. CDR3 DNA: TGTGCCAGTAGATCCGGGACCCCGAGGGCTGAAGCTTTCTTT.

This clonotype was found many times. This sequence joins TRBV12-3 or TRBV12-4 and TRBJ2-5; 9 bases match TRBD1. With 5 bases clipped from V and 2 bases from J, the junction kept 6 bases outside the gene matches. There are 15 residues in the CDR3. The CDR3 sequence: CASSPGTGRQETQYF. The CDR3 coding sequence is TGTGCCAGCAGTCCCGGGACAGGGAGGCAAGAGACCCAGTACTTC.

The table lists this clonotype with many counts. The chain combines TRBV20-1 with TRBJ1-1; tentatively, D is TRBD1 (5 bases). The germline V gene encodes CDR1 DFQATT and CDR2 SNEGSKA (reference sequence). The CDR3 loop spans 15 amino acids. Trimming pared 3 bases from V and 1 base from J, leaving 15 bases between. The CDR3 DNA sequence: TGCAGTGCTAGGTATGGGGGTCGGGGGAACACTGAAGCTTTCTTT. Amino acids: CSARYGGRGNTEAFF.